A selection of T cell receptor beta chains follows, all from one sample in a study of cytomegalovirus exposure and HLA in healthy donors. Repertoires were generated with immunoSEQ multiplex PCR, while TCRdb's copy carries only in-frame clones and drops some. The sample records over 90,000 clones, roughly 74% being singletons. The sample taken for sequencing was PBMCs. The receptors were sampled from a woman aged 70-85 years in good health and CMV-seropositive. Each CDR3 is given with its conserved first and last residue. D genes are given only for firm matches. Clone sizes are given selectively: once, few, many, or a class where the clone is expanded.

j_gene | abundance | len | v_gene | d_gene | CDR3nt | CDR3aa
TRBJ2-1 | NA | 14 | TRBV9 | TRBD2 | TGTGCCAGCAGCGTAGTTGGGAGGGGCAATGAGCAGTTCTTC | CASSVVGRGNEQFF
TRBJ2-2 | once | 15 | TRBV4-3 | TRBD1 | TGCGCCAGCAGTTCAGGGGGCTCCAACACCGGGGAGCTGTTTTTT | CASSSGGSNTGELFF
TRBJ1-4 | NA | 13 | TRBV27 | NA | TGTGCCAGCAAGCGACAGGCCAATGAAAAACTGTTTTTT | CASKRQANEKLFF
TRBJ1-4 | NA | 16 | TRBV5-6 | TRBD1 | TGTGCCAGCAGCTCCGTAGGACAGGGGAAGAAGGAAAAACTGTTTTTT | CASSSVGQGKKEKLFF
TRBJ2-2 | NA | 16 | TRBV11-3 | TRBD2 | TGTGCCAGCAGCTTAAGCCTAGCGGGTTCCACCGGGGAGCTGTTTTTT | CASSLSLAGSTGELFF
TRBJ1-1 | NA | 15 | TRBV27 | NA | TGTGCCAGCAGTTTAGGCCCGGTGGGCACCACTGAAGCTTTCTTT | CASSLGPVGTTEAFF
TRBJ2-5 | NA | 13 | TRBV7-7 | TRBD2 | TGTGCTAGCAGCTTGGGGAGGGGAGAGACCCAGTACTTC | CASSLGRGETQYF
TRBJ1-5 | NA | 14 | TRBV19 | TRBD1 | TGTGCCAGTAGCATCACAGGGGGAGATCAGCCCCAGCATTTT | CASSITGGDQPQHF
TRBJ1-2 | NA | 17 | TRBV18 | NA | TGTGCCAGCTCACCACGCACAGGGTTAGCAGCTAACTATGGCTACACCTTC | CASSPRTGLAANYGYTF
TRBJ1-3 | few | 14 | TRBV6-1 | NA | TGTGCCAGCAGTACAGGATTCTCCGGAAACACCATATATTTT | CASSTGFSGNTIYF
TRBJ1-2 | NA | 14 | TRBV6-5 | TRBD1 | TGTGCCAGCAGACAGGGACAGGGGAACTATGGCTACACCTTC | CASRQGQGNYGYTF
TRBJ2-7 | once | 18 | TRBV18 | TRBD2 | TGTGCCAGCTCACCACAAATAATGGGCGGGGGTTCCTCCTACGAGCAGTACTTC | CASSPQIMGGGSSYEQYF
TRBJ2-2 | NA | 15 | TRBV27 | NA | TGTGCCAGCAGTTCCCCCTCATTGGGGCCTGGGGAGCTGTTTTTT | CASSSPSLGPGELFF
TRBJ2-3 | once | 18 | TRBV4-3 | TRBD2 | TGCGCCAGCAGCCAAGCCGCCCGGGCGGGGGGGGCGGCAGATACGCAGTATTTT | CASSQAARAGGAADTQYF
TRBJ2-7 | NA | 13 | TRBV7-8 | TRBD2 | TGTGCCAGCAGCTTAGCCGGGACTAACGAGCAGTACTTC | CASSLAGTNEQYF
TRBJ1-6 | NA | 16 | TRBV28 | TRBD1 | TGTGCCAGCAGTTTAATGTGGAGGGCAGGGGGGTCTCACCTCCACTTT | CASSLMWRAGGSHLHF
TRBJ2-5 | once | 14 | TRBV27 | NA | TGTGCCAGCAGTTTATTCCGGGGGGCGCAGACCCAGTACTTC | CASSLFRGAQTQYF
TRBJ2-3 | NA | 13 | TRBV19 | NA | TGTGCCAGTAGTATAACCCGCAGGGATACGCAGTATTTT | CASSITRRDTQYF
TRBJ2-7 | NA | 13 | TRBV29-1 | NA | TGCAGCGTTGAATCAATCGGGGACTACGAGCAGTACTTC | CSVESIGDYEQYF
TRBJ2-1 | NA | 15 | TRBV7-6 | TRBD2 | TGTGCCAGCAGCTGGGGACTAGTTGACTACAATGAGCAGTTCTTC | CASSWGLVDYNEQFF
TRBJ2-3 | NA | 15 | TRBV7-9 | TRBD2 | TGTGCCAGCAGCTTAGTTGGGGGGGTCGGAGATACGCAGTATTTT | CASSLVGGVGDTQYF
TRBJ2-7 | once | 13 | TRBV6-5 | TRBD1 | TGTGCCAGCAGTTACACAGGGGCCTACGAGCAGTACTTC | CASSYTGAYEQYF
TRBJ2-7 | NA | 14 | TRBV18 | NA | TGTGCCAGCTCACCCAGGGGTGAATCCTACGAGCAGTACTTC | CASSPRGESYEQYF
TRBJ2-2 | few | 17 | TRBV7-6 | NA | TGTGCCAGCAGCTTAATCCCCGCACAGACGAACACCGGGGAGCTGTTTTTT | CASSLIPAQTNTGELFF
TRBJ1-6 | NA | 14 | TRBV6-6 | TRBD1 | TGTGCCAGCAGCCGACGACAGGGAGACTCACCCCTCCACTTT | CASSRRQGDSPLHF
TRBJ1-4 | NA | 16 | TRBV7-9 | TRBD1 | TGTGCCAGCAGCCAAACTCTGGGACAGGGGTGGAAAAAACTGTTTTTT | CASSQTLGQGWKKLFF
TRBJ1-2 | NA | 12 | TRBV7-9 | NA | TGTGCCAGCAGCTTACAGGGGAATGGCTACACCTTC | CASSLQGNGYTF
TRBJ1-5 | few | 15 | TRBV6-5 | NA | TGTGCCAGCAGTTACTCGAGGGTTAGCAATCAGCCCCAGCATTTT | CASSYSRVSNQPQHF
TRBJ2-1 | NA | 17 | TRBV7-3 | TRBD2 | TGTGCCAGCAGCTCTCCGGGTAGCGGGATGACATACAATGAGCAGTTCTTC | CASSSPGSGMTYNEQFF
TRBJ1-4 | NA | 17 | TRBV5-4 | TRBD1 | TGTGCCAGCAGCTTGGGTGGCGCCAGGGGGTTGGGAGAAAAACTGTTTTTT | CASSLGGARGLGEKLFF
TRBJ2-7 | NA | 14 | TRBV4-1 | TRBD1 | TGCGCCAGCAGCCGGGAGACAGGGGGCTACGAGCAGTACTTC | CASSRETGGYEQYF
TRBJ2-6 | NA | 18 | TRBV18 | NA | TGTGCCAGCTCACCCGCAGGTCGGTCTAAGTCTGGGGCCAACGTCCTGACTTTC | CASSPAGRSKSGANVLTF
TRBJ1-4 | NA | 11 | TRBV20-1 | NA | TGCAGTGCCTTGGGGCGGGAAAAACTGTTTTTT | CSALGREKLFF
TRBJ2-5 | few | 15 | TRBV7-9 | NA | TGTGCCAGCAGCCCCCCCGGCCTCCGGGGAGAGACCCAGTACTTC | CASSPPGLRGETQYF
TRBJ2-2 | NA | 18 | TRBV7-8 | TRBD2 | TGTGCCAGCAGCTCGGGACTAGCGGGAGCGGTGAACACCGGGGAGCTGTTTTTT | CASSSGLAGAVNTGELFF
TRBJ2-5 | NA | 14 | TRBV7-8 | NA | TGTGCCAGCAGCTTAGGGACAGTACAAGAGACCCAGTACTTC | CASSLGTVQETQYF
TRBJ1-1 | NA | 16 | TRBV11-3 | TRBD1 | TGTGCCAGCAGCTTAGGCGGACAGGGTGCGAACACTGAAGCTTTCTTT | CASSLGGQGANTEAFF
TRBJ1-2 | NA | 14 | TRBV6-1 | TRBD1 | TGTGCCAGCAGTGTCGGGACAGCTAACTATGGCTACACCTTC | CASSVGTANYGYTF
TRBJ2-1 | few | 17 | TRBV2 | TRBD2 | TGTGCCAGCAGTGGAGGGACTAGCGTTCCTTCATACAATGAGCAGTTCTTC | CASSGGTSVPSYNEQFF
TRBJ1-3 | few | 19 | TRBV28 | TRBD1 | TGTGCCAGCGCCTTCGATCGAATAGATCTAACAGGGGGTGGAAACACCATATATTTT | CASAFDRIDLTGGGNTIYF
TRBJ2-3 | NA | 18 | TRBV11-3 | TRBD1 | TGTGCCAGCAGCTTCTCGTGGTCCCGACAGGGCAGAACAGATACGCAGTATTTT | CASSFSWSRQGRTDTQYF
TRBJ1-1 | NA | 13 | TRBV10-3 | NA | TGTGCCATCACGGAGGGTAGGGGAACTGAAGCTTTCTTT | CAITEGRGTEAFF
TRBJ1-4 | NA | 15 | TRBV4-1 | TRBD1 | TGCGCCAGCAGCCCCCAGGGACAGGGGACTGAAAAACTGTTTTTT | CASSPQGQGTEKLFF
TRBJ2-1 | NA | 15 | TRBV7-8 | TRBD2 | TGTGCCAGCCATAGCGGGAGAGACACCTACAATGAGCAGTTCTTC | CASHSGRDTYNEQFF
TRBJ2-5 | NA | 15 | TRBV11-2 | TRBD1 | TGTGCCAGCAGCAATGCCCGGGACAGGGTTGACACCCAGTACTTC | CASSNARDRVDTQYF
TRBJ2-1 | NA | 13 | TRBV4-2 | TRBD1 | TGTGCCAGCAGCCAAGGGACAGGGGTAGAGCAGTTCTTC | CASSQGTGVEQFF
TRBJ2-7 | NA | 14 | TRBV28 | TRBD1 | TGTGCCAGCATCCGGGACAGGGGTTCCTACGAGCAGTACTTC | CASIRDRGSYEQYF
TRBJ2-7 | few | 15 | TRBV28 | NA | TGTGCCAGCAGTTTCCCCCTACTACAGGCGCGGGAGCAGTACTTC | CASSFPLLQAREQYF
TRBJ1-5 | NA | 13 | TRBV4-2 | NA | TGTGCCAGCAGCCACCCTAGCGGGGGGCCCCAGCATTTT | CASSHPSGGPQHF
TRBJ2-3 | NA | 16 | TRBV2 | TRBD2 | TGTGCCAGCAGCCCTCTAGCGGGAGGGGGACGGGATACGCAGTATTTT | CASSPLAGGGRDTQYF
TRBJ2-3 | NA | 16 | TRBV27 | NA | TGTGCCAGCAGTTTGGTGGGACTTGCGACCACAGATACGCAGTATTTT | CASSLVGLATTDTQYF